The clone carrying this T cell receptor beta chain is a singleton in its sample. The antigen remains undetermined. The entry originates in a study of shared clonotypes between healthy human individuals. The CDR3 spans 19 residues. V shed 6 bases and J 4 bases; nucleotides not matched to a gene: 19. The germline gives CDR1 SSHAT, CDR2 FNYEAQ (reference sequence). Study outcomes and limitations: Clonotypes shared by all four sorted-subset donors had higher generation probabilities than non-shared clonotypes.

Using approximately 190 ng DNA, around 30,000 T cell genomes, the sorted-subset replicate PCRs were run. Generated by immunoSEQ multiplex PCR, the TCRdb table keeps only in-frame clones and is missing some. This sample yields about 1.1 million clones, of which about 80% are seen a single time; 0.5% to 0.6% belongs to the top ten. This TCR was sampled from a man aged 18 to 29 in good health. Some clones in this sample may be carry-over from other donors' samples. The rearrangement links TRBV7-7 to TRBJ1-3; 9 bases fit TRBD1. The sample comprised memory CD4+ T cells from PBMCs. The subset here: CD45RA-negative fraction. CDR3 DNA: TGTGCCAGCAGAAAACCGGGACAGGGTATCCTCTCGGAAGGAAACACCATATATTTT. It is translated as CASRKPGQGILSEGNTIYF.